This entry features one T cell receptor beta chain sequence. The data originate from a study of blood T cell repertoires in COVID-19. Germline-derived CDR1 and CDR2 are MNHEY and SVGAGI. This CDR3 has 15 residues. V was clipped by 0 bases and J by 10 bases, with 18 bases between them. Original processing methods: Amplification with reference gene primers provided the estimates of nucleated cell counts. Measured with immunoSEQ multiplex PCR; TCRdb has only the in-frame clones, and not every one. V and J calls and clone size are given by that table; D and trimming were obtained from the DNA. The sample records under 200,000 clones, approximately 82% being singletons. Individuals drawn from 24 US areas were roughly 18 to 100 years old.

V gene TRBV6-5 combines with J gene TRBJ1-2, with D uncertain. The sequence was collected from a woman between 55 and 75 years old with acute COVID-19. The sequenced sample consisted of PBMCs or T cells enriched from blood (not recorded which). The CDR3 loop reads CASSYSPSGSYIYTF. The CDR3 DNA sequence: TGTGCCAGCAGTTACTCCCCCAGCGGGTCTTACATCTACACCTTC.